The 32 T cell receptor beta chains listed next were all sequenced from one sample in a study of blood T cell repertoires in COVID-19. The repertoire was sequenced with immunoSEQ multiplex PCR; TCRdb's copy has only in-frame clones and lacks some. The table lists 30,000 to 40,000 clones, 75% to 90% of them singletons, with 13% to 15% in the top ten. The sequencing input was peripheral blood. The receptor set was obtained from a woman in her sixties or seventies with acute or convalescent COVID-19.

The chain uses TRBV12-3 or TRBV12-4 and TRBJ2-1, with D unclear. The CDR3 sequence is 13 residues long. V was clipped by 6 bases and J by 5 bases, with 11 bases between them. CDR3 sequence: CASSYNEDNEQFF. The CDR3 nucleotides read TGTGCCAGCAGCTATAACGAGGACAATGAGCAGTTCTTC.

V gene TRBV11-2 combines with J gene TRBJ1-2; D perhaps matches TRBD1 (6 bases). The CDR3 is made up of 16 amino acids. Germline values: CDR1 SGHAT, CDR2 FQNNGV. V lost 3 bases, J lost 8 bases, and 22 bases lay in between. CDR3 nucleotides: TGTGCCAGCAGCTTCTCTAGGGGTGCGGGGGCGGGGGGCTACACCTTC. It translates to CASSFSRGAGAGGYTF.

V and J are TRBV19 and TRBJ1-1; the D gene is possibly TRBD1 (5 bases). The CDR3 spans 14 residues. With 1 base removed from V and 1 base from J, the gap between germline ends came to 7 bases. CDR1 and CDR2 (germline): LNHDA, SQIVND (reference sequence). CDR3 region: CASSIGDRNTEAFF. The CDR3 DNA is TGTGCCAGTAGTATAGGCGACAGGAACACTGAAGCTTTCTTT. Drawing the rest from reference TRBV19 and TRBJ1-1, the complete variable domain is DGGITQSPKYLFRKEGQNVTLSCEQNLNHDAMYWYRQDPGQGLRLIYYSQIVNDFQKGDIAEGYSVSREKKESFPLTVTSAQKNPTAFYLCASSIGDRNTEAFFGQGTRLTVV.

The rearrangement links TRBV27 to TRBJ2-1, with 16 bases fitting TRBD2. Germline values: CDR1 MNHEY, CDR2 SMNVEV (reference sequence). The junction had 7 bases not matched to a gene; V was cut back by 5 bases and J by 6 bases. The CDR3 totals 17 residues. The CDR3, as DNA: TGTGCCAGCAGTGGTCCCGGGACTAGCGGGGGGGCCAATGAGCAGTTCTTC. Amino acids: CASSGPGTSGGANEQFF.

V is TRBV18 and J is TRBJ2-6; D is unresolved. This CDR3 has 17 residues. V was shortened by 3 bases and J by 2 bases, with 14 bases between the two germline ends. Germline V lookup: CDR1 KGHSH, CDR2 LQKENI. The CDR3 loop is CASSPQEAAAGANVLTF. The CDR3 DNA sequence: TGTGCCAGCTCACCCCAAGAGGCCGCCGCTGGGGCCAACGTCCTGACTTTC.

The chain has TRBV19 and TRBJ1-2; 9 nucleotides line up with TRBD1. Trimming removed 4 bases from V and 3 bases from J; junction bases left unmatched: 9. CDR1 and CDR2 (germline): LNHDA, SQIVND (reference sequence). CDR3 length: 16 amino acids. CDR3 region: CASSRGTGKRDYGYTF. Here the CDR3 DNA reads TGTGCCAGTAGTAGAGGGACAGGGAAACGAGACTATGGCTACACCTTC.

V is TRBV6-5 and J is TRBJ1-2; 7 bases map to TRBD1. This CDR3 spans 15 amino acids. V lost 5 bases, J lost 6 bases, and 12 bases stayed unmatched. The germline CDR1 and CDR2 sequences are MNHEY and SVGAGI. This CDR3 is CASSHAGQPVNGYTF. The CDR3 region has the DNA TGTGCCAGCAGTCACGCGGGACAGCCTGTTAATGGCTACACCTTC.

The rearrangement links TRBV27 to TRBJ1-1; TRBD1 matches at 7 bases. CDR3 length: 13 amino acids. Looked up from germline, CDR1 is MNHEY and CDR2 is SMNVEV (reference sequence). V lost 6 bases to trimming and J lost 8 bases; unmatched junction nucleotides: 9. In nucleotides, the CDR3 is TGTGCCAGCAGCGAACAGGGGACGGGGGAAGCTTTCTTT. This translates into CASSEQGTGEAFF.

The CDR3, as DNA: TGTGCCAGCAGCCCCCAGCAGGGTGCCCATTCACCCCTCCACTTT. It encodes CASSPQQGAHSPLHF. The chain recombines TRBV7-8 with TRBJ1-6, with D possibly TRBD1 on 5 matching bases. The ends were cut back, 5 bases at V and 8 bases at J, with 16 bases in the middle. The CDR3 has 15 amino acids. CDR1 SGHVS and CDR2 FQNEAQ come from the germline V gene.

CDR3 DNA: TGCGCCAGCAGCCAAACGGGACAGGGGGGTTATGGCTACACCTTC. This translates into CASSQTGQGGYGYTF. The chain has TRBV4-1 and TRBJ1-2, with 11 positions matching TRBD1. The germline gives CDR1 MGHRA, CDR2 YSYEKL. Unmatched junction bases numbered 4, after V lost 2 bases and J lost 5 bases. CDR3 length: 15 amino acids.

This sequence joins TRBV27 and TRBJ1-5; D gene uncertain. The CDR3 extends over 14 amino acids. Trimming shortened V by 2 bases and J by 5 bases, and 10 bases separated the two germline ends. The germline V gene encodes CDR1 MNHEY and CDR2 SMNVEV (reference sequence). The CDR3 reads CASSLVRSDQPQHF. The CDR3 DNA follows: TGTGCCAGCAGTTTAGTACGGTCGGATCAGCCCCAGCATTTT.

This chain links TRBV29-1 with TRBJ2-3, with no clear D. The CDR3 is made up of 11 amino acids. Germline V gene data show CDR1 as SQVTM and CDR2 as ANQGSEA. V was shortened by 7 bases and J by 8 bases, with 13 bases between the two germline ends. The CDR3 sequence: CSAAFSGTQYF. The DNA for the CDR3 is TGCAGCGCTGCGTTCTCTGGTACGCAGTATTTT.

This chain connects TRBV5-1 to TRBJ2-1; 11 positions agree with TRBD2. Trimming removed 0 bases from V and 5 bases from J; junction bases left unmatched: 10. From germline, CDR1 is SGHRS and CDR2 YFSETQ. CDR3 length: 18 residues. CDR3 nucleotide sequence: TGCGCCAGCAGCTTGGAGACTAGCGGGACCCATGGGAACAATGAGCAGTTCTTC. Its protein is CASSLETSGTHGNNEQFF.

This chain joins TRBV19 and TRBJ2-1, with 9 bases that match TRBD1. This CDR3 is 17 amino acids long. V lost 3 bases, J lost 6 bases, and 12 bases stayed unmatched. The germline V gene encodes CDR1 LNHDA and CDR2 SQIVND (reference sequence). CDR3 protein: CASSIGTGSSISNEQFF. As DNA, the CDR3 is TGTGCCAGTAGTATTGGGACAGGGTCGTCTATTTCCAATGAGCAGTTCTTC. The full variable domain, with the rest looked up from reference TRBV19 and TRBJ2-1, is DGGITQSPKYLFRKEGQNVTLSCEQNLNHDAMYWYRQDPGQGLRLIYYSQIVNDFQKGDIAEGYSVSREKKESFPLTVTSAQKNPTAFYLCASSIGTGSSISNEQFFGPGTRLTVL.

Written as DNA, the CDR3 is TGTGCCAGTAGTCACAATATGAACTCTGGGGCCAACGTCCTGACTTTC. Translated, it gives CASSHNMNSGANVLTF. This chain joins TRBV19 and TRBJ2-6, with no clear D. V shed 5 bases and J shed 0 bases, with 11 bases lying between them. The length of the CDR3 is 16 residues. Germline lookup yields CDR1 LNHDA and CDR2 SQIVND (reference sequence). Full variable domain (outside the CDR3, taken from reference TRBV19 and TRBJ2-6): DGGITQSPKYLFRKEGQNVTLSCEQNLNHDAMYWYRQDPGQGLRLIYYSQIVNDFQKGDIAEGYSVSREKKESFPLTVTSAQKNPTAFYLCASSHNMNSGANVLTFGAGSRLTVL.

The chain has TRBV6-1 and TRBJ1-2; unclear D gene. This CDR3 has 15 amino acids. From germline, CDR1 is MNHNS and CDR2 SASEGT. Trimming left V 1 base short and J 4 bases short, with 13 bases between. Here the CDR3 reads CASSEGGGNSYGYTF. The CDR3 DNA reads TGTGCCAGCAGTGAAGGGGGAGGGAACTCCTATGGCTACACCTTC.

This chain uses TRBV5-6 with TRBJ1-2; D call uncertain. Looked up from germline, CDR1 is SGHDT and CDR2 is YYEEEE. The CDR3 has 14 amino acids. The V end lost 3 bases, the J end lost 4 bases, and 13 bases lay between the germline ends. The CDR3 DNA is TGTGCCAGCAGCTCCCTACAGATCCTCTATGGCTACACCTTC. Encoded protein: CASSSLQILYGYTF. Using reference TRBV5-6 and TRBJ1-2 for the parts outside the CDR3, the full variable domain is DAGVTQSPTHLIKTRGQQVTLRCSPKSGHDTVSWYQQALGQGPQFIFQYYEEEERQRGNFPDRFSGHQFPNYSSELNVNALLLGDSALYLCASSSLQILYGYTFGSGTRLTVV.

The J gene is TRBJ2-7, the V gene TRBV28; a weak D match, TRBD1 (6 bases). This CDR3 has 14 residues. Germline V gives CDR1 MDHEN, CDR2 SYDVKM. Trimming cost V 3 bases and J 5 bases, with 14 bases left between them. CDR3 sequence: CASSLSGERNEQYF. Here the CDR3 DNA reads TGTGCCAGCAGTTTGTCAGGGGAGAGAAACGAGCAGTACTTC.

The chain recombines TRBV6-5 with TRBJ2-2; 7 bases fit TRBD1. The junction had 10 bases not matched to a gene; V was cut back by 6 bases and J by 6 bases. Germline assignment: CDR1 MNHEY and CDR2 SVGAGI. The CDR3 covers 15 residues. The CDR3 region is CASRTGAVESGELFF. Here the CDR3 DNA reads TGTGCCAGCAGAACAGGGGCGGTTGAATCCGGGGAGCTGTTTTTT.

This clone was recorded a few times. CDR3 DNA: TGTGCCAGCAGCTTAAGAGCCGGACAGGGCTACAATGAGCAGTTCTTC. Its translation: CASSLRAGQGYNEQFF. This chain joins TRBV7-8 and TRBJ2-1; 8 bases are a match to TRBD1. The junction had 6 bases not matched to a gene; V was cut back by 2 bases and J by 3 bases. Per germline, CDR1 SGHVS and CDR2 FQNEAQ. The CDR3 is 16 amino acids.

The chain combines TRBV6-5 with TRBJ2-3; TRBD2 aligns across 10 bases. The CDR3 covers 14 residues. Germline CDR1 is MNHEY and CDR2 is SVGAGI. The ends lost 7 bases at V and 0 bases at J; junction bases unmatched: 1. Here the CDR3 reads CASNSGGSTDTQYF. The CDR3 DNA reads TGTGCCAGCAATAGCGGGGGGAGCACAGATACGCAGTATTTT.

This sequence joins TRBV6-4 and TRBJ2-2; TRBD2 might be the D (5 bases). Germline V gives CDR1 MRHNA, CDR2 SNTAGT. The CDR3 sequence is 14 residues long. V was trimmed by 8 bases and J by 5 bases, leaving 15 bases between them. CDR3: CASAEGEETGELFF. CDR3 coding DNA: TGTGCCAGCGCCGAGGGTGAGGAAACCGGGGAGCTGTTTTTT.

The chain uses TRBV6-5 and TRBJ2-3; D remains unclear. Trimming cost V 0 bases and J 1 base, with 8 bases left between them. Germline V lookup: CDR1 MNHEY, CDR2 SVGAGI. The length of the CDR3 is 15 residues. The CDR3: CASSYSYYRTDTQYF. For the CDR3, the DNA is TGTGCCAGCAGTTACTCGTACTATCGCACAGATACGCAGTATTTT.

The sample holds a few counts of this clone. V usage is TRBV7-9 and J usage is TRBJ1-2, with 9 bases identical to TRBD1. The germline gives CDR1 SEHNR, CDR2 FQNEAQ (reference sequence). The trim removed 5 bases at V and 5 bases at J, leaving 12 bases unmatched. The CDR3 contains 16 residues. The CDR3 here is CASSPGDRVGTYGYTF. CDR3 coding DNA: TGTGCCAGCAGCCCAGGGGACAGGGTAGGAACATATGGCTACACCTTC.

The chain combines TRBV29-1 with TRBJ2-4; 7 nucleotides align to TRBD1. CDR1 and CDR2 from the germline V gene are SQVTM and ANQGSEA. This CDR3 is built from 12 residues. V lost 5 bases, J lost 8 bases, and 6 bases stayed unmatched. The CDR3, as DNA: TGCAGCGTTATGGGACAGTTGGACATTCAGTACTTC. It codes for CSVMGQLDIQYF.

CDR3 protein: CASSTTSLGETQYF. Here the CDR3 DNA reads TGTGCCAGTAGTACGACTAGCCTTGGAGAGACCCAGTACTTC. The chain carries TRBV19 and TRBJ2-5; 7 bases agree with TRBD2. The CDR3 runs 14 residues. Losses at the gene ends were 4 bases for V and 4 bases for J; bases not matched to a gene: 6. CDR1 LNHDA and CDR2 SQIVND come from the germline V gene (reference sequence). The whole variable domain, remainder taken from reference TRBV19 and TRBJ2-5, is DGGITQSPKYLFRKEGQNVTLSCEQNLNHDAMYWYRQDPGQGLRLIYYSQIVNDFQKGDIAEGYSVSREKKESFPLTVTSAQKNPTAFYLCASSTTSLGETQYFGPGTRLLVL.

The chain employs TRBV9 and TRBJ2-7; a weak D match, TRBD1 (5 bases). V lost 4 bases to trimming and J lost 2 bases, with 13 bases between them. The V gene's germline CDR1 is SGDLS and CDR2 YYNGEE. The CDR3 covers 14 residues. CDR3 residues: CASSSPREAYEQYF. In DNA, the CDR3 is TGTGCCAGCAGCTCCCCCAGGGAAGCCTACGAGCAGTACTTC.

This chain joins TRBV5-4 and TRBJ2-2, with 7 bases that match TRBD2. With 4 bases clipped from V and 4 bases from J, the junction kept 4 bases outside the gene matches. The CDR3 runs to 14 residues. CDR1 and CDR2 (germline): SGHNT, YYREEE (reference sequence). CDR3: CASSRSGSTGELFF. The CDR3 DNA follows: TGTGCCAGCAGCCGTAGCGGGTCCACCGGGGAGCTGTTTTTT.

The J gene is TRBJ2-3, the V gene TRBV27, with TRBD2 matching 8 bases. CDR1 and CDR2 from the germline V gene are MNHEY and SMNVEV (reference sequence). The J segment lost 2 bases and the V segment lost 6 bases, leaving 7 bases of the junction unmatched. CDR3 size: 15 residues. DNA of the CDR3: TGTGCCAGCAGCCGTAGCGGGACCTTCACAGATACGCAGTATTTT. Its protein product is CASSRSGTFTDTQYF.

The chain uses TRBV3-1 (or the pseudogene TRBV3-2) and TRBJ1-2, with 7 bases fitting TRBD1. Trimming removed 2 bases from V and 4 bases from J; junction bases left unmatched: 13. This CDR3 region has 17 residues. Germline V gene lookup returns CDR1 LGHDT and CDR2 YNNKEL (reference sequence). CDR3 sequence reads: CASSQHYRGDTSYGYTF. The CDR3 region has the DNA TGTGCCAGCAGCCAACACTACAGGGGCGATACGTCCTATGGCTACACCTTC.

The sample holds a few counts of this clone. The gene calls are TRBV6-2 or TRBV6-3 and TRBJ2-7, with D unclear. The CDR3 runs 12 residues. V was trimmed by 5 bases and J by 3 bases, leaving 8 bases between them. Germline loops: CDR1 MNHEY, CDR2 SVGEGT. CDR3 sequence (DNA): TGTGCCAGCAGTCCGGAGCACTACGAGCAGTACTTC. It is translated as CASSPEHYEQYF.

V and J are TRBV5-1 and TRBJ2-7, with 8 bases identical to TRBD1. This CDR3 is built from 14 residues. The junction had 4 bases not matched to a gene; V was cut back by 4 bases and J by 1 base. Germline-derived CDR1 and CDR2 are SGHRS and YFSETQ. This chain's CDR3 is CASSLTGASYEQYF. The CDR3 region has the DNA TGCGCCAGCAGCCTGACAGGGGCATCCTACGAGCAGTACTTC.